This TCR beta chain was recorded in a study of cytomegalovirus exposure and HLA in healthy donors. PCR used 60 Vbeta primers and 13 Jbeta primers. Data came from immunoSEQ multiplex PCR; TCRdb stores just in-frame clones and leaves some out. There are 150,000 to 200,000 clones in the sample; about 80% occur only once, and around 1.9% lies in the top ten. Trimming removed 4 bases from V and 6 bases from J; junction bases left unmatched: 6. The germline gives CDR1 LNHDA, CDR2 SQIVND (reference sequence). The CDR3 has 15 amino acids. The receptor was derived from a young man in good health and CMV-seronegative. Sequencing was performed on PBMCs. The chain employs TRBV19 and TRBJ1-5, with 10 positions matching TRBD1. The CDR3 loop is CASSTWTGGFQPQHF. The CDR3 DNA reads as TGTGCCAGTAGTACGTGGACAGGGGGTTTTCAGCCCCAGCATTTT.